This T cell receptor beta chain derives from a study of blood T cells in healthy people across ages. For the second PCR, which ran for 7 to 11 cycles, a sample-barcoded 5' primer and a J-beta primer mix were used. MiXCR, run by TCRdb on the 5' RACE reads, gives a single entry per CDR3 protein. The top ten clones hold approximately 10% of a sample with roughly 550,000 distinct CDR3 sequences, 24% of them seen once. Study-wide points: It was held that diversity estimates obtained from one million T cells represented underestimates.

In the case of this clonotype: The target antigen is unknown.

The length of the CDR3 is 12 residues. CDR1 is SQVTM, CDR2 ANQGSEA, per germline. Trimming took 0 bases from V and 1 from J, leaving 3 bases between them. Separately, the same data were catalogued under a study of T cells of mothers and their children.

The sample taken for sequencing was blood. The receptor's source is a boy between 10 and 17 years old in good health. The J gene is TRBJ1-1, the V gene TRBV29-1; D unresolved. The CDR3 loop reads CSVEDRNTEAFF. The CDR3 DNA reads TGCAGCGTTGAAGACAGGAACACTGAAGCTTTCTTT.